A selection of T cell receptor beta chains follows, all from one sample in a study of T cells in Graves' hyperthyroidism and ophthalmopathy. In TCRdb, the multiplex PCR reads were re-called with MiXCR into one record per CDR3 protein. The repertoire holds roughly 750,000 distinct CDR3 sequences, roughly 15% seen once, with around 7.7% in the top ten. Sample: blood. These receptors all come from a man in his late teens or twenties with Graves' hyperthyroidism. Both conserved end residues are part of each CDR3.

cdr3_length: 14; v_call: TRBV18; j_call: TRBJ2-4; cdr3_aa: CASSPTGGENIQYF
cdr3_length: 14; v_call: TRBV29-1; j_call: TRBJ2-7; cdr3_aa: CSVGTTGTGVGQYF
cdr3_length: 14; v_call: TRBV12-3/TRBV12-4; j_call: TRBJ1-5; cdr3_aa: CASSLALGPPPQHF
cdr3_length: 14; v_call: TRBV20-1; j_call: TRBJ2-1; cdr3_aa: CSASRGPDYNEQFF
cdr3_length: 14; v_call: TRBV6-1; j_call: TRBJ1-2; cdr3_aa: CASSEGQDLYGYTF
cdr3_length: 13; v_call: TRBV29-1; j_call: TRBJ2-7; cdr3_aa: CSVEGQGFVEQYF
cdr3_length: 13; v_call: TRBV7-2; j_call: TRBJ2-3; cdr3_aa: CASSPLVGDTQYF
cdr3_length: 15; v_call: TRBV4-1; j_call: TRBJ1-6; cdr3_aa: CASSTRDRDNSPLHF
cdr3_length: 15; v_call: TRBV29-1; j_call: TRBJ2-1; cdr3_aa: CSSRGQAASYNEQFF
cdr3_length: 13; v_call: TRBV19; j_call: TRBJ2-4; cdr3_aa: CASSPLRGNIQYF
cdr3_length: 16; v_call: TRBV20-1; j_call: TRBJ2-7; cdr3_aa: CSARDSRARPSHEQYF
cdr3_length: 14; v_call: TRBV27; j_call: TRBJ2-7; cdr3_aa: CASSLRTGNNEQYF
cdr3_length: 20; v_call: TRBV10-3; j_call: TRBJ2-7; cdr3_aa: CAISESPTRAGGPRGYEQYF
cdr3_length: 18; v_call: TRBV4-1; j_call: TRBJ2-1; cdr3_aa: CASSQDGPDTLSYNEQFF
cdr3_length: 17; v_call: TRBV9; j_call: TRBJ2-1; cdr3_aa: CASSGGVGALSYNEQFF
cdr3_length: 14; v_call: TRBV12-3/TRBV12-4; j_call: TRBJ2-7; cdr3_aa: CASSLGELWYEQYF
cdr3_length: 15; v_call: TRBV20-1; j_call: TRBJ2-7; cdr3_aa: CSAWGRGQVGYEQYF
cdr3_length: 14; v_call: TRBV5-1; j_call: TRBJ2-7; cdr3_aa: CASSLPGGSYEQYF
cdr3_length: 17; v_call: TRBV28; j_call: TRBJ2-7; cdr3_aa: CASSLLPLAGGPGEQYF
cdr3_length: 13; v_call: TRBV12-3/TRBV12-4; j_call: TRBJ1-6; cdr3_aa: CASSFRILTPLHF
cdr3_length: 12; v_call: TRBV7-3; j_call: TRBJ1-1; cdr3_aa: CASSLTGGVAFF
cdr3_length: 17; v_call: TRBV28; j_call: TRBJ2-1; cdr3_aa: CASSFLGSGGFYNEQFF
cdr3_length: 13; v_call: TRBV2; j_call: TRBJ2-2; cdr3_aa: CASTDRGPGELFF
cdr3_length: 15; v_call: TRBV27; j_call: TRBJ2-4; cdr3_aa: CASSDVRGVSDIQYF
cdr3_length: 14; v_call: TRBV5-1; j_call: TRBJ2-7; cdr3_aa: CASSSIGISYEQYF
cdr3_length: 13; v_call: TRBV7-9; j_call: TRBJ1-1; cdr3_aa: CASSSALQAEAFF
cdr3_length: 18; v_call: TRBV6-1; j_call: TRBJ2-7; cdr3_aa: CASSEFGRTQLTSYEQYF
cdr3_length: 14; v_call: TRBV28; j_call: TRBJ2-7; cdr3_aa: CASSFTGGYYEQYF
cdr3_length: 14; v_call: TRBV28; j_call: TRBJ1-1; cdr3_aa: CASSLGDSDTEAFF
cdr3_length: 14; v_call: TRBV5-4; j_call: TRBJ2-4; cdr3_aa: CASSTGLSENIQYF
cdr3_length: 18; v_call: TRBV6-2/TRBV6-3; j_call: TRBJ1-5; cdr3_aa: CASSPRDRGRYSNQPQHF
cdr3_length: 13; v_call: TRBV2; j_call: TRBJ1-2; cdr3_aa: CANTAGTDYGYTF